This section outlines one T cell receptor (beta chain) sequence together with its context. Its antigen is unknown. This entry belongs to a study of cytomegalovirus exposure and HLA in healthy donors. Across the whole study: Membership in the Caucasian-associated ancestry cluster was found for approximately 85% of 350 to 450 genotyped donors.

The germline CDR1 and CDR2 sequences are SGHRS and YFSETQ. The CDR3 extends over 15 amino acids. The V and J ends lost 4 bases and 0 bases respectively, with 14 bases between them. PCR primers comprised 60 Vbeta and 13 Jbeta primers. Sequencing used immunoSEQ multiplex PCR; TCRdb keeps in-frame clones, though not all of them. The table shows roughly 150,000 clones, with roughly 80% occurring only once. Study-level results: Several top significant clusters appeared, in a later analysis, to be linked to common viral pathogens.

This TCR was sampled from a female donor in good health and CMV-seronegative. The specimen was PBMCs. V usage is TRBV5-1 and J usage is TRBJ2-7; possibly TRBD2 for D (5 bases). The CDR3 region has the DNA TGCGCCAGCAGCCCCTTGAGCGGCAGCTCCTACGAGCAGTACTTC. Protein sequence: CASSPLSGSSYEQYF.